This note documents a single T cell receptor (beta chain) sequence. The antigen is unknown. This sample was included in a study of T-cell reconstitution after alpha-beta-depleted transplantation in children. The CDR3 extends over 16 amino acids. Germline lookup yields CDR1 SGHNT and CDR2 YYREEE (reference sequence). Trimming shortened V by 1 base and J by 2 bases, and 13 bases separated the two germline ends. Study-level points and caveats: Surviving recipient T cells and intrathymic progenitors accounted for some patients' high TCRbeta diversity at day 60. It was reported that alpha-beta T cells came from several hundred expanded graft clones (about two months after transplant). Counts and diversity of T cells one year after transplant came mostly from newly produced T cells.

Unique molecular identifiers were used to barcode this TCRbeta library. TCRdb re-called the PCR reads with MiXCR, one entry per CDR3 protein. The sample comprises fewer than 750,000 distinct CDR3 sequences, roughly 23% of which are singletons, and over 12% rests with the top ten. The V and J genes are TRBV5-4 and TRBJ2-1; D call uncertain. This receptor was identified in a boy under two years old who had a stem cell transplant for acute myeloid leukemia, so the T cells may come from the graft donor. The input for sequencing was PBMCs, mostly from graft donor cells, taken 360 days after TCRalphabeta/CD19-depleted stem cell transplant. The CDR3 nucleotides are TGTGCCAGCAGCTTGCTCCAAGCAGGCACCTACAATGAGCAGTTCTTC. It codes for CASSLLQAGTYNEQFF.